This TCR beta chain was sequenced in a study of blood T cell repertoires in COVID-19. Study at large: Whether acute or convalescent, the COVID-19 samples came from the United States, Italy and Spain. The analysed material was cDNA or gDNA that came from T cells, B-cell-depleted T cells, or PBMCs.

The V gene lost 3 bases and the J gene lost 2 bases, with 11 bases spanning the gap. CDR3 length: 14 amino acids. CDR1 and CDR2 from the germline V gene are MDHEN and SYDVKM. Original data processing: Nucleated cell number was recorded as an estimate derived from reference gene primer amplification. TCRdb's copy holds only in-frame clones and misses some; the assay was immunoSEQ multiplex PCR. V and J calls and clone size are given by that table; D and trimming were obtained from the DNA. Of about 200,000 clones in the sample, around nine tenths were seen once. V gene TRBV28 combines with J gene TRBJ2-7, with a possible D match to TRBD2 (6 bases). The sample was peripheral blood. The clonotype originates from a woman aged 40 to 49 who had recovered from COVID-19. The CDR3 protein is CASSLGGAPYEQYF. In DNA form, the CDR3 reads TGTGCCAGCAGTTTGGGGGGAGCCCCCTACGAGCAGTACTTC.